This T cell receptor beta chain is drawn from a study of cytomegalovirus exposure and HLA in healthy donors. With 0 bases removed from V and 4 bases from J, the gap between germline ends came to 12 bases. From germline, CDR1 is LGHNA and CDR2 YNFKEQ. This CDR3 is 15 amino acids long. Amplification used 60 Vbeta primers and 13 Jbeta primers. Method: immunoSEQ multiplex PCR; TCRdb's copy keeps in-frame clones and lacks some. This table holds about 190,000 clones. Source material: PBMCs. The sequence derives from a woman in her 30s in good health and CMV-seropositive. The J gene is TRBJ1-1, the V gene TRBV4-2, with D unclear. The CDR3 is CASSQEAGKATEAFF. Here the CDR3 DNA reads TGTGCCAGCAGCCAAGAGGCAGGAAAAGCCACTGAAGCTTTCTTT.